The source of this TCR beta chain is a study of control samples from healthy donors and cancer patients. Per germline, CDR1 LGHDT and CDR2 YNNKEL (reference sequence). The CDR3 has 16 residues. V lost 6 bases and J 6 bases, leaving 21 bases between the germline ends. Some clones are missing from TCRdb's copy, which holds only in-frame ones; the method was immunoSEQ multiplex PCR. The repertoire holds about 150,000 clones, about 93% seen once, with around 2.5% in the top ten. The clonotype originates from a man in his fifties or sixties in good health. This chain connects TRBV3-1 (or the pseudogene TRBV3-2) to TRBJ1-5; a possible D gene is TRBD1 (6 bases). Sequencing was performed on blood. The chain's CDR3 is CASSQFSGGPSQPQHF. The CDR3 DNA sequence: TGTGCCAGCAGTCAATTTTCGGGGGGCCCCAGTCAGCCCCAGCATTTT.